The T cell receptor (beta chain) under discussion was sequenced for a study of Ad26.COV2.S vaccination and SARS-CoV-2 variants. Turning to the study itself: Dosing was one shot or two shots 56 days apart. General study results and limits: Substantial response breadth was reportedly seen for spike-specific CD8+ and CD4+ T cells after vaccination. Spike-specific TCR breadth was greater after Ad26.COV2.S than placebo.

On this clone: The antigen remains unidentified.

The protocol was immunoSEQ multiplex PCR, while the TCRdb copy is restricted to in-frame clones and leaves out a portion. Found here are around 300,000 clones, almost 90% of them singletons; the top ten hold 4.5% to 5.5%. The treatment is: roughly 18 received Ad26.COV2.S at low or high dose, single or two shots; 5 received placebo; per-sample allocation not given. The study sampled participants on day 63 after the first vaccine or placebo injection. Vaccination used an Ad26 vector expressing Wuhan-strain SARS-CoV-2 spike. This CDR3 comprises 13 residues. Between the trimmed V and J ends, which lost 6 bases and 5 bases, there was a span of 13 bases. Germline V gene sequence: CDR1 LNHDA, CDR2 SQIVND (reference sequence).

This clonotype was obtained from a person aged 18-60 years who received the Ad26.COV2.S COVID-19 vaccine or a placebo. The rearrangement uses TRBV19 and TRBJ2-5, with a tentative D call TRBD2 (6 bases). The starting material was peripheral blood, obtained in a trial of Ad26.COV2.S vaccine versus placebo. CDR3 nucleotides: TGTGCCAGTAGGGGCGGAGGGAGGGAGACCCAGTACTTC. It translates to CASRGGGRETQYF.